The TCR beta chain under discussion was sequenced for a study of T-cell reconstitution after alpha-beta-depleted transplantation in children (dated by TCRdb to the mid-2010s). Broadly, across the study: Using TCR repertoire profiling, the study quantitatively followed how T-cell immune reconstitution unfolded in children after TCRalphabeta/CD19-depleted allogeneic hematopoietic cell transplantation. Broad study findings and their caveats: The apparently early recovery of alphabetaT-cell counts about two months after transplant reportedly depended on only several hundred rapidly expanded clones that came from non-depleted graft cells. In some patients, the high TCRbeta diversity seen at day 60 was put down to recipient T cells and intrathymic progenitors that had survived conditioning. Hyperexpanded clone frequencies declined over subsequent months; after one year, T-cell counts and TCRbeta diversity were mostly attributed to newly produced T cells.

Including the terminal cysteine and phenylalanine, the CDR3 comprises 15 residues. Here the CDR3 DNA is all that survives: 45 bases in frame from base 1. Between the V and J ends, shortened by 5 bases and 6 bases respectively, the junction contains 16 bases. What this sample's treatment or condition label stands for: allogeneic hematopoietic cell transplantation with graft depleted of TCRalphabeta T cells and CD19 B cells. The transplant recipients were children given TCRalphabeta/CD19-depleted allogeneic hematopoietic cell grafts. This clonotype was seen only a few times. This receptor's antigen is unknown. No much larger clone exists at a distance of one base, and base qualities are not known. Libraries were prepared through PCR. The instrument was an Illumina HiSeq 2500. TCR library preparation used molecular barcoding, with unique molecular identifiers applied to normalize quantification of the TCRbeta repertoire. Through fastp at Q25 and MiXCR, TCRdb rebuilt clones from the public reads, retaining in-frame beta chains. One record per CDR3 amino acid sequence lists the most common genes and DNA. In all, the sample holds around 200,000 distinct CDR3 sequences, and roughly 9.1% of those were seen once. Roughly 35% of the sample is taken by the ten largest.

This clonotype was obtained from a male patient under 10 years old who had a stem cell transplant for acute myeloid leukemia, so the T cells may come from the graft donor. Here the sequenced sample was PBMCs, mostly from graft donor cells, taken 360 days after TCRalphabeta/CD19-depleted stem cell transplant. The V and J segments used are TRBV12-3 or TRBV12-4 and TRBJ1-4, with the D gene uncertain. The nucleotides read TGTGCCAGCAGTCTGGGATCGATCATAGATGAAAAACTGTTTTTT. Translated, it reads CASSLGSIIDEKLFF.